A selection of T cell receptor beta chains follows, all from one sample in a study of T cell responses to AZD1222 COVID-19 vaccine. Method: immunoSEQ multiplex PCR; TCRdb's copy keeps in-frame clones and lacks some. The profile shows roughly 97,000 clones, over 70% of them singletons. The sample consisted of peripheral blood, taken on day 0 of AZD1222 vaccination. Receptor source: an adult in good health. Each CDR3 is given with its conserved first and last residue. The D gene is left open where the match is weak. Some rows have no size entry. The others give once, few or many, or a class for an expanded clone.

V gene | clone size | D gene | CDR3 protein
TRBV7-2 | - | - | CASSPPGTHNVAFF
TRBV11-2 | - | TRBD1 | CASSPTGGGYGYTF
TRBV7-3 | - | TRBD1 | CASSPHSGTDTSEQYF
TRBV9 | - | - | CASSPSKLGGPKRQAFF
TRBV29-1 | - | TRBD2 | CNGGGPVYTDTQYF
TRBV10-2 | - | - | CASSESWNTEAFF
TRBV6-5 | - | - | CASSRPYNEQFF
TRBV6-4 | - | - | CASSAGSPENEQFF
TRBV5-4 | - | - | CASSLDPVRGVEQYF
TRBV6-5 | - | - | CASSYSKFRTEAFF
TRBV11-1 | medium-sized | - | CASSLLGPHNTEAFF
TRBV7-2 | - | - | CASSFGAAKGQDNYGYTF
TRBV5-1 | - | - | CASSFPNGEQYF
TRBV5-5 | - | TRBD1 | CASSLRTGDDQPQHF
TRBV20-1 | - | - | CSAPDYYEQYF
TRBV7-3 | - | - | CASSQGDTQYF
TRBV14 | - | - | CASSQDLGARNEQFF
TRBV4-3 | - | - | CASSQDGREPGMVPSPLHF
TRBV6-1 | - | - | CASSEAPVGNTEAFF
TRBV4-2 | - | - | CASSQEEGWDTGELFF
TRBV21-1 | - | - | CASSNVANLGGYEQYF
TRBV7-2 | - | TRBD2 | CASSLAASGYNEQFF
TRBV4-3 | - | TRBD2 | CASSVRLAGGEGETQYF
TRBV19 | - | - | CASSGGQIRTNEKLFF
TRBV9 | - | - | CASSGGIATNEKLFF
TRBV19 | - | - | CASSTPLGMFF
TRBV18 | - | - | CASSPQPGPYEQYF
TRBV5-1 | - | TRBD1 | CASSSYRGNNEKLFF
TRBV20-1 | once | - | CSPNLEAFF
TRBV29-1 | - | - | CSVLHTGELFF
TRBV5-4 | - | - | CASSLKTGESYEQYF
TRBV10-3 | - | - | CAISESAGSTDTQYF
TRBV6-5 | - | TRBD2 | CASSYRTSGRTDTQYF
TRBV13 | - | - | CASSSQGQNGYTF
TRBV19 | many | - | CASSNPGRTLHF
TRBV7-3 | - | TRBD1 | CASSRTGSETQYF
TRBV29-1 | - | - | CSVADYYEQYF
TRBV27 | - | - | CASSFGRSSYEQYF
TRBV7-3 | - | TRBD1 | CASSLERTGGYEQYF
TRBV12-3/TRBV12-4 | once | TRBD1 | CASSFEGARGYTF
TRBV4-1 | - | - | CASSQDTRNTIYF
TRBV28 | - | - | CASSHHTIYF
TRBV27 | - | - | CASSLPTGRGYTF
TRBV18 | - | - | CASSPPPRGARAQHF
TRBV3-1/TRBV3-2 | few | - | CASSQVSQGRAEAFF
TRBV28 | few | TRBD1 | CASSLQGARNQPQHF